Below, one T cell receptor (beta chain) is given with its context. Its antigen is unknown. In each case, RNA was isolated and then reverse transcribed into cDNA as the sequencing template. TCRdb keeps only in-frame clones here, not all; method: immunoSEQ multiplex PCR. In the table there are about 200,000 clones, 58% of which are singletons. CDR3 length: 14 amino acids. Documented treatment: oral pan-JAK inhibitor, 5-10 mg twice daily. The sorting of PBMCs gave CD4+ and CD8+ T cells. The data belong to a study of CD8+ T cells in alopecia areata. Study-wide context: Tofacitinib administration to treated patients was oral, at 5 to 10 mg twice daily.

Points from the study as a whole: Clarity of TCR sharing across patients fell short of that in mice, possibly HLA-related.

This sequence originates from a human donor with alopecia areata. V gene TRBV21-1 combines with J gene TRBJ2-7. TRBV21-1 is noted as a pseudogene. The source was CD4+ T cells sorted from blood, collected at week 24, from a patient treated with tofacitinib. CDR3 residues: CASSKSYGRYEQYF. The CDR3 nucleotides are TGTGCCAGCAGCAAGAGCTACGGCCGGTACGAGCAGTACTTC.